This T cell receptor beta chain was retrieved from a study of cytomegalovirus exposure and HLA in healthy donors. The overall study: The 90 to 150 validation repertoires used the same platform as the approximately 670 first-cohort repertoires, a later analysis reported. Notes on the study in general: It was approximately 170 TCR beta chains that were listed as cytomegalovirus-associated. The tendency of first-cohort TCR clusters to co-occur in the 130 or so validation repertoires was identified by a subsequent analysis.

The protocol was immunoSEQ multiplex PCR, while the TCRdb copy is restricted to in-frame clones and leaves out a portion. This sample has over 110,000 clones, with approximately 86% found just once. After removal of 1 base from V and 6 bases from J, the junction contained 14 bases not matched to a gene. Germline V gene sequence: CDR1 SGHTA, CDR2 FQGNSA. This CDR3 has 18 amino acids. As regards this clone: Its cognate antigen is unknown.

The sequence came from a man younger than 30 in good health and CMV-seropositive. Input material: PBMCs. This chain uses TRBV7-2 with TRBJ2-7; TRBD2 matches at 11 bases. CDR3 DNA sequence: TGTGCCAGCAGCTTAGACCCTCTAGCGGGAGGAGTCAGTGGCGAGCAGTACTTC. Its translation is CASSLDPLAGGVSGEQYF.